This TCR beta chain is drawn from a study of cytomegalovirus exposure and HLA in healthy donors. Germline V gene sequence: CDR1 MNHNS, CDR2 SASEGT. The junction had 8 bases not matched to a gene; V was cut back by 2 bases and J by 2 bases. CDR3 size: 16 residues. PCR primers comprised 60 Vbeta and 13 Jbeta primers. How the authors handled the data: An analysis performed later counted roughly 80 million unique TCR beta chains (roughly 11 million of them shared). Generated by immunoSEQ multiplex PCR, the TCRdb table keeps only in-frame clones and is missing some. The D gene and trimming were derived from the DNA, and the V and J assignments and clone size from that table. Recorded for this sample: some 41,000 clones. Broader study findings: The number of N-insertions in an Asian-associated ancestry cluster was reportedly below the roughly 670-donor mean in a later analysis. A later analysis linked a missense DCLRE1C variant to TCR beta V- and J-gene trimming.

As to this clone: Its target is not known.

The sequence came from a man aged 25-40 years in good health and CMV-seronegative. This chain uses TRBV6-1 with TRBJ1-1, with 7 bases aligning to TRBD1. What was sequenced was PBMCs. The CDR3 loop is CASSEYSGTANTEAFF. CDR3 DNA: TGTGCCAGCAGTGAATATTCCGGGACAGCTAACACTGAAGCTTTCTTT.